This passage covers 27 T cell receptor beta chains from one sample sequenced in a study of T cell changes during pregnancy in multiple sclerosis. Clones were sequenced by immunoSEQ multiplex PCR, and TCRdb holds only the in-frame ones, with some missing. This sample has under 55,000 clones, with 94% found just once. The specimen was CD4+ T cells from peripheral blood mononuclear cells, collected in the third trimester of pregnancy. The source is a female donor with multiple sclerosis, enrolled in a pregnancy study.

This chain uses TRBV5-4 with TRBJ2-7, with D perhaps TRBD2 (7 bases). The CDR3 has 15 amino acids. Germline CDR1 reads SGHNT; CDR2 reads YYREEE (reference sequence). V was trimmed by 4 bases and J by 5 bases, leaving 19 bases between them. CDR3 in amino acids: CASSPRGGSFHEQYF. The CDR3 coding sequence is TGTGCCAGCAGCCCGAGGGGGGGGTCGTTCCACGAGCAGTACTTC.

The V and J genes are TRBV10-3 and TRBJ2-1; 8 nucleotides match TRBD1. The CDR3 runs 16 residues. The germline CDR1 and CDR2 sequences are ENHRY and SYGVKD. V shed 2 bases, J shed 7 bases, and the junction held 10 bases outside the gene matches. The CDR3 DNA reads TGTGCCATCAGTGAGCATCAGGGGGCGAAAGGGAATGAGCAGTTCTTC. This gives the protein CAISEHQGAKGNEQFF.

The chain has TRBV6-6 and TRBJ2-5; D is unresolved. V lost 5 bases and J lost 5, with 12 bases in between. The germline CDR1 and CDR2 sequences are MNHNY and SVGAGI (reference sequence). CDR3 length: 13 residues. In nucleotides, the CDR3 is TGTGCCAGCAGTCGGGTCGCGGTGGAGACCCAGTACTTC. It encodes CASSRVAVETQYF.

The rearrangement links TRBV28 to TRBJ1-1; perhaps TRBD1 as D (6 bases). CDR1 is MDHEN and CDR2 is SYDVKM in the germline V gene. Trimming stripped 4 bases from V and 2 bases from J, with 20 bases between. This CDR3 is built from 17 residues. This chain's CDR3 is CASSSRDTGKVNTEAFF. The CDR3 nucleotides are TGTGCCAGCAGTTCCCGTGACACAGGGAAGGTTAACACTGAAGCTTTCTTT. The complete variable domain, with remaining parts taken from reference TRBV28 and TRBJ1-1, reads DVKVTQSSRYLVKRTGEKVFLECVQDMDHENMFWYRQDPGLGLRLIYFSYDVKMKEKGDIPEGYSVSREKKERFSLILESASTNQTSMYLCASSSRDTGKVNTEAFFGQGTRLTVV.

In its sample, this clone was seen once. The chain employs TRBV2 and TRBJ1-2; maybe TRBD1 (6 bases). Germline lookup yields CDR1 SNHLY and CDR2 FYNNEI. The CDR3 is 15 amino acids. Trimming pared 6 bases from V and 0 bases from J, leaving 14 bases between. Here the CDR3 reads CASSPGGATNYGYTF. The CDR3 DNA follows: TGTGCCAGCAGCCCTGGGGGCGCGACTAACTATGGCTACACCTTC.

The genes are TRBV7-9 and TRBJ1-4, with TRBD1 matching 7 bases. The CDR3 has 15 amino acids. V lost 5 bases, J lost 6 bases, and 9 bases stayed unmatched. The germline CDR1 and CDR2 sequences are SEHNR and FQNEAQ (reference sequence). The CDR3 sequence is CASSTGDLIDEKLFF. DNA for the CDR3: TGTGCCAGCAGCACAGGGGATTTGATCGATGAAAAACTGTTTTTT.

The V call is TRBV28, the J call TRBJ1-1; 8 bases align to TRBD1. The CDR3 covers 16 residues. V shed 8 bases, J shed 3 bases, and the junction held 14 bases outside the gene matches. Germline-derived CDR1 and CDR2 are MDHEN and SYDVKM. The CDR3 reads CASPVPGGRWDTEAFF. The CDR3 DNA reads TGTGCCAGCCCTGTTCCAGGGGGCCGTTGGGACACTGAAGCTTTCTTT.

The rearrangement uses TRBV5-6 and TRBJ1-2; no reliable D call. CDR1 SGHDT and CDR2 YYEEEE come from the germline V gene. V was clipped by 3 bases and J by 5 bases, with 20 bases between them. The CDR3 runs to 16 residues. The CDR3 loop is CASSSPTGERVYGYTF. CDR3 nucleotide sequence: TGTGCCAGCAGCTCCCCGACCGGGGAGCGGGTTTATGGCTACACCTTC.

The chain employs TRBV11-3 and TRBJ2-7; possibly TRBD1 for D (5 bases). The CDR3 is 12 amino acids. V was clipped by 5 bases and J by 3 bases, with 8 bases between them. Germline lookup yields CDR1 SGHNT and CDR2 YENEEA. DNA for the CDR3: TGTGCCAGCAGCCAAGACAGCTACGAGCAGTACTTC. It yields the protein CASSQDSYEQYF.

The gene calls are TRBV6-1 and TRBJ1-4; D unresolved. Germline V gives CDR1 MNHNS, CDR2 SASEGT. V was trimmed by 2 bases and J by 8 bases, leaving 15 bases between them. This CDR3 is built from 15 residues. CDR3 sequence: CASSEPPGRREKLFF. The CDR3, as DNA: TGTGCCAGCAGTGAACCTCCGGGTCGGCGAGAAAAACTGTTTTTT.

The rearrangement uses TRBV16 and TRBJ2-1, with D possibly being TRBD2 (5 bases). Germline lookup yields CDR1 KGHSY and CDR2 FQNENV. V was shortened by 1 base and J by 4 bases, with 8 bases between the two germline ends. This CDR3 contains 14 residues. This chain's CDR3 is CASSQYSGYNEQFF. The DNA of the CDR3 is TGTGCCAGCAGCCAATATTCGGGATACAATGAGCAGTTCTTC.

The chain couples TRBV5-6 to TRBJ2-5, with a weak D call TRBD2 (6 bases). This CDR3 spans 14 amino acids. CDR1 is SGHDT and CDR2 is YYEEEE in the germline V gene. The V end lost 5 bases, the J end lost 5 bases, and 16 bases lay between the germline ends. The CDR3 DNA reads TGTGCCAGCAGACGTTTCGGGGGAATGGAGACCCAGTACTTC. Translating it yields CASRRFGGMETQYF. The full variable domain, completed using reference TRBV5-6 and TRBJ2-5, is DAGVTQSPTHLIKTRGQQVTLRCSPKSGHDTVSWYQQALGQGPQFIFQYYEEEERQRGNFPDRFSGHQFPNYSSELNVNALLLGDSALYLCASRRFGGMETQYFGPGTRLLVL.

V gene TRBV19 combines with J gene TRBJ2-2; D is undetermined. Germline loops: CDR1 LNHDA, CDR2 SQIVND (reference sequence). The CDR3 is 15 amino acids. The V gene lost 1 base and the J gene lost 6 bases, with 12 bases spanning the gap. Here the CDR3 reads CASSIASVSPGELFF. As DNA, the CDR3 is TGTGCCAGTAGTATAGCGTCTGTGAGTCCCGGGGAGCTGTTTTTT.

The chain's CDR3 is CAWLSRLNTEAFF. The CDR3 nucleotides are TGTGCCTGGCTATCCCGATTGAACACTGAAGCTTTCTTT. The chain is built from TRBV30 and TRBJ1-1; D call uncertain. CDR1 and CDR2 from the germline V gene are GTSNPN and SVGIG (reference sequence). This CDR3 is built from 13 residues. Trimming left V 5 bases short and J 0 bases short, with 10 bases between.

The chain has TRBV28 and TRBJ2-5; 10 nucleotides line up with TRBD1. From germline, CDR1 is MDHEN and CDR2 SYDVKM. J was trimmed by 5 bases and V by 6 bases; bases with no gene match: 12. This CDR3 is 16 amino acids long. In DNA form, the CDR3 reads TGTGCCAGCAGAAGGGGACAGGGGAGTGGTTGGGAGACCCAGTACTTC. Translating it yields CASRRGQGSGWETQYF.

The J gene is TRBJ2-1, the V gene TRBV10-1; D might be TRBD2 (7 bases). Germline loops: CDR1 WNHNN, CDR2 SYGVQD (reference sequence). The CDR3 covers 16 residues. Trimming took off 7 bases at V and 0 bases at J, with 16 bases between the two ends. Written as DNA, the CDR3 is TGCGCCAGCAAGTCCGCGGGGGCCGTCTCCTACAATGAGCAGTTCTTC. Protein product: CASKSAGAVSYNEQFF.

The chain couples TRBV11-3 to TRBJ2-1; 7 bases align to TRBD1. This CDR3 region has 14 residues. With V trimmed by 7 bases and J by 6 bases, 9 bases remained unmatched. Per the germline V gene, CDR1 is SGHNT and CDR2 is YENEEA. CDR3 protein: CASTLGQGVNEQFF. For the CDR3, the DNA is TGTGCCAGCACCCTAGGCCAGGGGGTCAATGAGCAGTTCTTC.

J is TRBJ2-5 and V is TRBV20-1; 7 nucleotides line up with TRBD2. Trimming at V came to 6 bases and at J to 5 bases, leaving 3 bases not matched to a gene. Germline CDR1 DFQATT, CDR2 SNEGSKA (reference sequence). The CDR3 contains 11 residues. In nucleotides, the CDR3 is TGCAGTGCCTGGCGGGGGGAGACCCAGTACTTC. Amino acids: CSAWRGETQYF.

This clone was observed a single time. The gene calls are TRBV7-9 and TRBJ1-1; 10 bases agree with TRBD1. This CDR3 contains 15 residues. The V segment lost 0 bases and the J segment 6 bases; nucleotides outside the gene matches: 4. CDR1 SEHNR and CDR2 FQNEAQ come from the germline V gene (reference sequence). The CDR3 loop reads CASSLARTGGAEAFF. DNA for the CDR3: TGTGCCAGCAGCTTAGCAAGGACAGGGGGAGCTGAAGCTTTCTTT.

The chain recombines TRBV18 with TRBJ1-2; possibly TRBD1 for D (5 bases). The CDR3 runs 14 residues. Between the trimmed V and J ends, which lost 3 bases and 3 bases, there was a span of 11 bases. The germline CDR1 and CDR2 sequences are KGHSH and LQKENI. CDR3: CASSPQGTHYGYTF. CDR3 nucleotides: TGTGCCAGCTCACCGCAGGGAACCCACTATGGCTACACCTTC. Together with reference TRBV18 and TRBJ1-2, the CDR3 gives the full variable domain: NAGVMQNPRHLVRRRGQEARLRCSPMKGHSHVYWYRQLPEEGLKFMVYLQKENIIDESGMPKERFSAEFPKEGPSILRIQQVVRGDSAAYFCASSPQGTHYGYTFGSGTRLTVV.

The genes are TRBV27 and TRBJ2-5; 15 bases agree with TRBD2. Germline V gives CDR1 MNHEY, CDR2 SMNVEV (reference sequence). The CDR3 has 13 residues. With V trimmed by 8 bases and J by 9 bases, 4 bases remained unmatched. In DNA form, the CDR3 reads TGTGCCAGCTCACGGACTAGCGGGAGGGCCCAGTACTTC. Its protein product is CASSRTSGRAQYF.

The chain couples TRBV18 to TRBJ1-2, with D perhaps TRBD1 (6 bases). Germline V gives CDR1 KGHSH, CDR2 LQKENI. V dropped 5 bases and J dropped 4 bases, with 11 bases sitting between them. The CDR3 totals 13 residues. The CDR3 sequence: CASSGGPSYGYTF. CDR3 bases: TGTGCCAGCTCAGGGGGCCCCAGCTATGGCTACACCTTC.

The rearrangement joins TRBV5-5 to TRBJ1-3, with D maybe TRBD1 (6 bases). The CDR3 consists of 15 residues. Germline assignment: CDR1 SGHKS and CDR2 YYEKEE (reference sequence). Trimming cost V 2 bases and J 4 bases, with 13 bases left between them. The DNA for the CDR3 is TGTGCCAGCAGCTTAACAGGGCTGAGCGGAAACACCATATATTTT. Residues: CASSLTGLSGNTIYF.

The rearrangement uses TRBV5-1 and TRBJ2-7; TRBD2 aligns across 8 bases. The CDR3 totals 15 residues. Germline V gene sequence: CDR1 SGHRS, CDR2 YFSETQ. The J segment lost 0 bases and the V segment lost 0 bases, leaving 2 bases of the junction unmatched. CDR3 bases: TGCGCCAGCAGCTTGGGAAGCGGGAGCTCCTACGAGCAGTACTTC. Translation: CASSLGSGSSYEQYF.

The chain employs TRBV7-2 and TRBJ2-1; D possibly corresponds to TRBD2 (6 bases). The germline CDR1 and CDR2 sequences are SGHTA and FQGNSA. Trimming stripped 0 bases from V and 10 bases from J, with 22 bases between. This CDR3 comprises 17 residues. The CDR3 loop is CASSLAVTFWGVGEQFF. CDR3 nucleotides: TGTGCCAGCAGCTTAGCGGTGACGTTCTGGGGGGTGGGCGAGCAGTTCTTC.

The chain carries TRBV6-5 and TRBJ2-7; D might be TRBD1 (5 bases). The CDR3 is 13 amino acids. The germline V gene encodes CDR1 MNHEY and CDR2 SVGAGI. With 4 bases removed from V and 5 bases from J, the gap between germline ends came to 12 bases. The CDR3 is CASSLSGQDEQYF. CDR3 DNA: TGTGCCAGCAGTTTGTCAGGGCAGGACGAGCAGTACTTC.

V is TRBV30 and J is TRBJ2-2; TRBD1 matches 8 bases. The CDR3 has 15 amino acids. V shed 2 bases, J shed 9 bases, and the junction held 11 bases outside the gene matches. Per the germline V gene, CDR1 is GTSNPN and CDR2 is SVGIG (reference sequence). CDR3 bases: TGTGCCTGGAGTATGTCAGGGGGCGCGGTAAGGGAGCTGTTTTTT. Translation: CAWSMSGGAVRELFF.